The T cell receptor (beta chain) under discussion was sequenced for a study of molecular identifiers for immune sequencing clone quantification. Details on this clonotype: The CDR3 carries no conserved terminal phenylalanine or tryptophan, so it likely arises from a read error.

Germline values: CDR1 LNHDA, CDR2 SQIVND (reference sequence). The CDR3 has 13 residues. Trimming pared 3 bases from V and 5 bases from J, leaving 10 bases between. With listed TCR primers and previously described methods, bulk TCR libraries were prepared. TCRdb independently ran MiXCR on the PCR reads; one entry per CDR3 protein. Counted here are over 550,000 distinct CDR3 sequences, roughly 25% occurring once; the ten biggest clones make up approximately 0.75%. Sequencing was performed on naive CD8+ T cells from blood, with Jurkat cell RNA spiked in. Subset meaning: FACS-sorted CD8+CD4-CCR7+CD45RA+ naive T cells. The chain carries TRBV19 and TRBJ1-1; D perhaps matches TRBD1 (5 bases). The sequence derives from a human donor in good health. Some libraries in this study had Jurkat cell RNA spiked in. The CDR3 loop is CASSMGQGTEAFS. In DNA form, the CDR3 reads TGTGCCAGTAGTATGGGTCAGGGAACTGAAGCTTTCTCT.